What follows are 17 T cell receptor beta chains derived from one specimen sequenced in a study of read filtering for tumor transcriptome and immune sequencing. This library used roughly 400 ng RNA and molecular barcoded adaptors spanning alpha/delta and beta/gamma chains. TCRdb used MiXCR to reprocess the reads, holding one entry per CDR3 protein. The sample has about 86,000 distinct CDR3 sequences, 9% to 15% seen once. The specimen sequenced was a population of CD138-negative cells sorted from bone marrow. The receptor source for this set is a donor at least 40 years old with multiple myeloma.

This clonotype showed up many times. CDR3 nucleotides: TGCAGTGCTAGAGACCCCGGTTCGAGACATCTTAATGGCTACACCTTC. Protein sequence: CSARDPGSRHLNGYTF. The chain carries TRBV20-1 and TRBJ1-2, with no clear D. This CDR3 has 16 residues. The V end lost 0 bases, the J end lost 6 bases, and 20 bases lay between the germline ends. From germline, CDR1 is DFQATT and CDR2 SNEGSKA (reference sequence).

This clonotype showed up many times. The chain has TRBV27 and TRBJ2-1; 9 nucleotides match TRBD2. Germline CDR1 and CDR2: MNHEY and SMNVEV (reference sequence). J gave up 6 bases and V 2 bases, and 11 bases lay outside the gene matches. The CDR3 has 17 residues. The CDR3: CASSLMGLANSRNEQFF. In nucleotides, the CDR3 is TGTGCCAGCAGTTTAATGGGACTAGCAAACTCTCGCAATGAGCAGTTCTTC.

There are many counts of this clonotype. This chain joins TRBV2 and TRBJ1-4, with 7 bases aligning to TRBD1. V lost 3 bases and J lost 5; bases outside the gene matches: 3. The CDR3 is made up of 14 amino acids. Looked up from germline, CDR1 is SNHLY and CDR2 is FYNNEI. This CDR3 reads CASSDGTANEKLFF. The CDR3 DNA sequence: TGTGCCAGCAGTGACGGGACAGCGAATGAAAAACTGTTTTTT.

This clonotype came up many times. Germline and junction disagree at one end, which may indicate a read error. The chain combines TRBV20-1 with TRBJ2-1; D call uncertain. Per germline, CDR1 DFQATT and CDR2 SNEGSKA (reference sequence). The CDR3 runs to 13 residues. The CDR3 region has the DNA TGCAGTGCTAGAGATCCCTTAAGGGATGAGCAGTCCTTC. It is translated as CSARDPLRDEQSF.

At least ten counts were recorded for this clonotype. Being one base from a much bigger clone, this may be a read error. The gene calls are TRBV20-1 and TRBJ2-1; TRBD1 agrees at 7 bases. Looked up from germline, CDR1 is DFQATT and CDR2 is SNEGSKA (reference sequence). The CDR3 runs 11 residues. CDR3 region: CSAARGNGQFF. Written as DNA, the CDR3 is TGCAGTGCTGCCAGGGGGAATGGGCAGTTCTTC.

Ten or more counts support this clonotype. The genes are TRBV5-1 and TRBJ2-7; TRBD1 matches 9 bases. The V gene's germline CDR1 is SGHRS and CDR2 YFSETQ. The CDR3 is made up of 16 amino acids. Trimming at V came to 4 bases and at J to 7 bases, leaving 15 bases not matched to a gene. The CDR3 reads CASSPGQGRSVGEQYF. CDR3 DNA: TGCGCCAGCAGCCCTGGACAGGGGCGATCGGTGGGGGAGCAGTACTTC.

This clonotype has more than one count but fewer than ten. The rearrangement uses TRBV3-1 and TRBJ1-1; 11 nucleotides line up with TRBD1. J gave up 6 bases and V 1 base, and 4 bases lay outside the gene matches. The CDR3 has 15 residues. CDR1 is LGHDT and CDR2 is YNNKEL in the germline V gene (reference sequence). The chain's CDR3 is CASSQGGTGGSEAFF. The CDR3 nucleotides are TGTGCCAGCAGCCAAGGAGGGACAGGGGGTTCTGAAGCTTTCTTT. The whole variable domain, filled in from reference TRBV3-1 and TRBJ1-1, reads DTAVSQTPKYLVTQMGNDKSIKCEQNLGHDTMYWYKQDSKKFLKIMFSYNNKELIINETVPNRFSPKSPDKAHLNLHINSLELGDSAVYFCASSQGGTGGSEAFFGQGTRLTVV.

As concerns this clonotype: This may come from a read error, since a much larger clone is one base off. A read error is likely, as this CDR3 ends without the conserved phenylalanine or tryptophan. The chain is built from TRBV28 and TRBJ2-7; the D is unclear. The CDR3 has 11 residues. Trimming cost V 6 bases and J 3 bases, with 6 bases left between them. From germline, CDR1 is MDHEN and CDR2 SYDVKM. CDR3 sequence: CASSKYYEQYL. In DNA form, the CDR3 reads TGTGCCAGCAGCAAGTACTACGAGCAGTACCTC.

This clonotype was detected many times. This chain links TRBV7-2 with TRBJ2-1; 8 bases are a match to TRBD2. This CDR3 is 15 amino acids long. Looked up from germline, CDR1 is SGHTA and CDR2 is FQGNSA. With V trimmed by 1 base and J by 3 bases, 2 bases remained unmatched. The CDR3 loop is CASSLGLAFYNEQFF. CDR3 nucleotide sequence: TGTGCCAGCAGCTTAGGACTAGCGTTCTACAATGAGCAGTTCTTC. Looking up the rest from reference TRBV7-2 and TRBJ2-1 gives the full variable domain: GAGVSQSPSNKVTEKGKDVELRCDPISGHTALYWYRQSLGQGLEFLIYFQGNSAPDKSGLPSDRFSAERTGGSVSTLTIQRTQQEDSAVYLCASSLGLAFYNEQFFGPGTRLTVL.

This clonotype was counted at least ten times. The chain uses TRBV5-1 and TRBJ2-5, with unresolved D. Trimming stripped 4 bases from V and 2 bases from J, with 18 bases between. CDR1 is SGHRS, CDR2 YFSETQ, per germline. The CDR3 has 16 amino acids. CDR3 region: CASSPRTGVIQETQYF. CDR3 bases: TGCGCCAGCAGCCCTCGGACGGGTGTTATACAAGAGACCCAGTACTTC. Full variable domain (rest looked up from reference TRBV5-1 and TRBJ2-5): KAGVTQTPRYLIKTRGQQVTLSCSPISGHRSVSWYQQTPGQGLQFLFEYFSETQRNKGNFPGRFSGRQFSNSRSEMNVSTLELGDSALYLCASSPRTGVIQETQYFGPGTRLLVL.

This clonotype has more than one count but fewer than ten. The gene calls are TRBV7-9 and TRBJ2-2, with 9 bases aligning to TRBD1. Unmatched junction bases numbered 9, after V lost 6 bases and J lost 7 bases. This CDR3 contains 15 residues. Per germline, CDR1 SEHNR and CDR2 FQNEAQ (reference sequence). Here the CDR3 reads CASRPRQGEGGELFF. DNA of the CDR3: TGTGCCAGCAGACCCAGACAGGGGGAAGGCGGGGAGCTGTTTTTT. Supplemented by reference TRBV7-9 and TRBJ2-2, the full variable domain reads DTGVSQNPRHKITKRGQNVTFRCDPISEHNRLYWYRQTLGQGPEFLTYFQNEAQLEKSRLLSDRFSAERPKGSFSTLEIQRTEQGDSAMYLCASRPRQGEGGELFFGEGSRLTVL.

This clonotype was recorded many times. The J gene is TRBJ1-6, the V gene TRBV5-1; D is ambiguous. The CDR3 runs 12 residues. Germline values: CDR1 SGHRS, CDR2 YFSETQ. V lost 2 bases to trimming and J lost 12 bases, with 9 bases between them. This CDR3 reads CASSFEGLPLHF. The CDR3 coding sequence is TGCGCCAGCAGCTTCGAGGGCTTACCCCTCCACTTT.

This sequence joins TRBV21-1 and TRBJ2-1; the table's D call, TRBD1, has no DNA check behind it. TRBV21-1 is a documented pseudogene. This CDR3 comprises 17 residues. The CDR3 bases are TGTGCCAGCAGCCGGAGGGGGGGGACAGGGGGAGGCAATGAGCAGTTCTTC. Amino acids: CASSRRGGTGGGNEQFF.

This clonotype was seen at least ten times. The chain carries TRBV9 and TRBJ2-1; 12 bases fit TRBD2. CDR1 SGDLS and CDR2 YYNGEE come from the germline V gene. V lost 0 bases, J lost 1 base, and 2 bases stayed unmatched. The CDR3 covers 17 residues. The CDR3 loop is CASSVGTSGMSYNEQFF. The DNA of the CDR3 is TGTGCCAGCAGCGTAGGGACTAGCGGGATGTCCTACAATGAGCAGTTCTTC.

This clonotype turned up a few times. The CDR3 spells CASSSRSTYEQYF. In nucleotides, the CDR3 is TGTGCCAGCAGTTCCCGATCTACCTACGAGCAGTACTTC. This chain uses TRBV12-3 or TRBV12-4 with TRBJ2-7; D ambiguous. Trimming took 4 bases from V and 2 from J, leaving 9 bases between them. This CDR3 is built from 13 residues.

This clonotype has a count of ten or more. The chain has TRBV4-1 and TRBJ1-3; D uncertain. The CDR3 loop spans 16 amino acids. Germline loops: CDR1 MGHRA, CDR2 YSYEKL. The V gene lost 0 bases and the J gene lost 0 bases, with 9 bases spanning the gap. CDR3 sequence (DNA): TGCGCCAGCAGCCAAGAGGGCGACCCCTCTGGAAACACCATATATTTT. It encodes CASSQEGDPSGNTIYF.

The V call is TRBV9, the J call TRBJ2-2, with 8 nucleotides matching TRBD1. Germline V CDR1 and CDR2: SGDLS, YYNGEE. The V gene end was trimmed by 6 bases and the J gene end by 0 bases; junction bases not matched to a gene: 4. CDR3 size: 15 residues. The CDR3 DNA reads as TGTGCCAGCACCTCACAGGGGGCGAACACCGGGGAGCTGTTTTTT. This gives the protein CASTSQGANTGELFF.